A selection of T cell receptor beta chains follows, all from one sample in a study of cytomegalovirus exposure and HLA in healthy donors. This table comes from immunoSEQ multiplex PCR, and its TCRdb copy is limited to in-frame clones, with some not included. The top ten clones hold 5% to 7.5% of a sample with some 150,000 clones, around 82% of them seen once. Sequenced sample: PBMCs. The receptors shown here come from a woman aged 45-60 years in good health and CMV-seropositive. CDR3s include the opening cysteine and the closing phenylalanine or tryptophan. Size tells how often a clone was seen (once, few, many) or the class of an expanded clone, and some rows leave it out.

j_call v_call clone_size cdr3_length cdr3_aa
TRBJ1-5 TRBV6-1 - 15 CASSSGQGSNQPQHF
TRBJ2-7 TRBV29-1 few 13 CSVGLAGDYEQYF
TRBJ2-2 TRBV13 - 13 CASSTGDTGELFF
- TRBV5-4 - 14 CASSPRQGNYEQYF
TRBJ2-7 TRBV6-1 - 15 CASSEWDRGISEQYF
TRBJ1-6 TRBV7-2 - 15 CASSLNRGNRSPLHF
TRBJ2-3 TRBV9 - 20 CASSGRSGTSGVLDTDTQYF
TRBJ1-2 TRBV7-8 few 13 CASSPRTAYGYTF
TRBJ2-7 TRBV5-5 - 15 CASSFQKGGGYEQYF
TRBJ2-1 TRBV4-1 - 16 CASSQGADRPYNEQFF
TRBJ1-3 TRBV21-1 - 12 CASSNVVNTTYF
TRBJ2-7 TRBV10-3 - 13 CAISGQVSYEQYF
TRBJ1-2 TRBV6-5 - 13 CASSYGQGRGYTF
TRBJ2-7 TRBV6-6 - 13 CASIDPTSYEQYF
TRBJ2-1 TRBV10-2 - 12 CASSGVNNEQFF
TRBJ2-2 TRBV19 few 15 CASSPDRDYAGELFF
TRBJ2-5 TRBV7-9 once 14 CASSLGLGQETQYF
TRBJ1-2 TRBV30 - 13 CAWSLSLNYGYTF
TRBJ2-7 TRBV27 few 13 CASSFVGGSEQYF
TRBJ2-3 TRBV6-1 - 15 CASSTGTGMTDTQYF
TRBJ1-1 TRBV5-6 - 13 CASSQGGGAEAFF
TRBJ2-2 TRBV7-2 - 12 CASRQGFGELFF